A selection of T cell receptor beta chains follows, all from one sample in a study of identical twins. TCRdb re-called the 5' RACE reads through MiXCR, storing one row per CDR3 protein. The profile covers 1.5 million to 2 million distinct CDR3 sequences, with about 32% appearing a single time and under 0.35% taken by the ten largest. The sequencing input was cord blood. The receptors shown here come from a newborn girl in good health. CDR3s include the opening cysteine and the closing phenylalanine or tryptophan. Fields, in order: D gene, V gene, J gene, clone size, CDR3 protein, CDR3 DNA. D genes are given only for firm matches. For some rows the clone size is stated as once, few or many, or as a class when expanded; others skip it.

d_call: NA
v_call: TRBV7-8
j_call: TRBJ2-3
clone_size: NA
cdr3_aa: CASSPPGPTTDTQYF
cdr3_nt: TGTGCCAGCAGCCCCCCGGGACCCACCACAGATACGCAGTATTTT

d_call: NA
v_call: TRBV7-9
j_call: TRBJ2-7
clone_size: NA
cdr3_aa: CASSLAVETRYF
cdr3_nt: TGTGCCAGCAGCTTAGCGGTAGAGACCCGGTACTTC

d_call: NA
v_call: TRBV20-1
j_call: TRBJ2-5
clone_size: once
cdr3_aa: CSARVRKGRETQYF
cdr3_nt: TGCAGTGCTAGAGTGAGGAAAGGGAGGGAGACCCAGTACTTC

d_call: NA
v_call: TRBV19
j_call: TRBJ1-2
clone_size: NA
cdr3_aa: CASRTPGRNYGYTF
cdr3_nt: TGTGCCAGCCGTACCCCTGGACGGAACTATGGCTACACCTTC

d_call: TRBD1
v_call: TRBV4-1
j_call: TRBJ2-7
clone_size: few
cdr3_aa: CASSQVRTGVTYNEQYF
cdr3_nt: TGCGCCAGCAGCCAAGTACGGACAGGGGTCACTTACAATGAGCAGTACTTC

d_call: NA
v_call: TRBV7-8
j_call: TRBJ1-4
clone_size: few
cdr3_aa: CASSPTRLPRANEKLFF
cdr3_nt: TGTGCCAGCAGCCCAACTCGGCTGCCGAGGGCTAATGAAAAACTGTTTTTT

d_call: NA
v_call: TRBV20-1
j_call: TRBJ2-1
clone_size: few
cdr3_aa: CSARGRAYEQFF
cdr3_nt: TGCAGTGCTAGAGGCAGGGCTTATGAGCAGTTCTTC

d_call: NA
v_call: TRBV27
j_call: TRBJ2-7
clone_size: few
cdr3_aa: CASSLLADRHEQYF
cdr3_nt: TGTGCCAGCAGTCTATTGGCGGACCGCCACGAGCAGTACTTC

d_call: NA
v_call: TRBV19
j_call: TRBJ1-2
clone_size: NA
cdr3_aa: CASSSRSAYSQLGYGYTF
cdr3_nt: TGTGCCAGTAGTTCCCGATCGGCTTATAGCCAACTGGGTTATGGCTACACCTTC

d_call: NA
v_call: TRBV3-1
j_call: TRBJ2-3
clone_size: NA
cdr3_aa: CASSQDPPRGGTDTRYF
cdr3_nt: TGTGCCAGCAGCCAAGACCCACCCAGGGGGGGCACAGATACGCGGTATTTT

d_call: TRBD2
v_call: TRBV11-2
j_call: TRBJ2-1
clone_size: NA
cdr3_aa: CASSKEGGALPYNEQFF
cdr3_nt: TGTGCCAGCAGCAAAGAGGGAGGGGCCCTCCCTTACAATGAGCAGTTCTTC

d_call: TRBD1
v_call: TRBV20-1
j_call: TRBJ1-1
clone_size: once
cdr3_aa: CSAEQGADAEAFF
cdr3_nt: TGCAGTGCTGAACAGGGGGCCGACGCTGAAGCTTTCTTT

d_call: NA
v_call: TRBV2
j_call: TRBJ2-3
clone_size: NA
cdr3_aa: CASSEVGQGTDTQYF
cdr3_nt: TGTGCCAGCAGTGAAGTTGGCCAGGGCACAGATACGCAGTATTTT

d_call: NA
v_call: TRBV4-2
j_call: TRBJ2-7
clone_size: NA
cdr3_aa: CASSRDMVDYNEQYF
cdr3_nt: TGTGCCAGCAGCCGGGACATGGTAGACTACAATGAGCAGTACTTC

d_call: TRBD1
v_call: TRBV7-8
j_call: TRBJ1-1
clone_size: NA
cdr3_aa: CASSLDRWANTEAFF
cdr3_nt: TGTGCCAGCAGCTTGGACAGGTGGGCGAACACTGAAGCTTTCTTT

d_call: TRBD1
v_call: TRBV3-1
j_call: TRBJ2-7
clone_size: NA
cdr3_aa: CASSLGQAMGEQYF
cdr3_nt: TGTGCCAGCAGCCTAGGACAGGCCATGGGCGAGCAGTACTTC

d_call: NA
v_call: TRBV20-1
j_call: TRBJ1-5
clone_size: few
cdr3_aa: CSVKQGNQPQHF
cdr3_nt: TGCAGTGTTAAACAGGGTAATCAGCCCCAGCATTTT

d_call: TRBD2
v_call: TRBV9
j_call: TRBJ2-7
clone_size: NA
cdr3_aa: CASGDGLADSYEQYF
cdr3_nt: TGTGCCAGCGGCGACGGACTAGCGGACTCCTACGAGCAGTACTTC

d_call: NA
v_call: TRBV11-2
j_call: TRBJ2-6
clone_size: NA
cdr3_aa: CASSLEVGWANVLTF
cdr3_nt: TGTGCCAGCAGCTTAGAGGTGGGGTGGGCCAACGTCCTGACTTTC

d_call: NA
v_call: TRBV28
j_call: TRBJ1-4
clone_size: NA
cdr3_aa: CASSFVDRRNEKLFF
cdr3_nt: TGTGCCAGCAGTTTCGTCGACAGACGTAATGAAAAACTGTTTTTT

d_call: TRBD1
v_call: TRBV7-9
j_call: TRBJ1-1
clone_size: NA
cdr3_aa: CASSLAGWGTGRANTEAFF
cdr3_nt: TGTGCCAGCAGCTTAGCAGGGTGGGGGACAGGAAGAGCGAACACTGAAGCTTTCTTT

d_call: NA
v_call: TRBV10-1
j_call: TRBJ2-7
clone_size: NA
cdr3_aa: CASSESWDYEQYF
cdr3_nt: TGCGCCAGCAGTGAGTCTTGGGACTACGAGCAGTACTTC

d_call: NA
v_call: TRBV28
j_call: TRBJ2-7
clone_size: NA
cdr3_aa: CASSLNFYPVGYEQYF
cdr3_nt: TGTGCCAGCAGTTTAAATTTCTACCCTGTGGGTTACGAGCAGTACTTC

d_call: NA
v_call: TRBV21-1
j_call: TRBJ2-1
clone_size: NA
cdr3_aa: CASSKTGDTSNEQFF
cdr3_nt: TGTGCCAGCAGCAAAACAGGGGACACCAGCAATGAGCAGTTCTTC

d_call: NA
v_call: TRBV28
j_call: TRBJ2-4
clone_size: NA
cdr3_aa: CASTGRRENIQYF
cdr3_nt: TGTGCCAGCACGGGCCGCCGAGAAAACATTCAGTACTTC

d_call: TRBD2
v_call: TRBV28
j_call: TRBJ2-5
clone_size: few
cdr3_aa: CASSSPRGGPKETQYF
cdr3_nt: TGTGCCAGCAGTTCCCCGCGGGGGGGGCCCAAAGAGACCCAGTACTTC

d_call: TRBD1
v_call: TRBV5-1
j_call: TRBJ2-7
clone_size: many
cdr3_aa: CASSSSGGSSYEQYF
cdr3_nt: TGCGCCAGCAGTTCTTCAGGGGGTTCCTCCTACGAGCAGTACTTC

d_call: TRBD1
v_call: TRBV6-6
j_call: TRBJ1-2
clone_size: NA
cdr3_aa: CASSKGQGALDGYTF
cdr3_nt: TGTGCCAGCAGTAAGGGACAGGGGGCGTTGGATGGCTACACCTTC

d_call: NA
v_call: TRBV2
j_call: TRBJ2-1
clone_size: NA
cdr3_aa: CASGSSDNEQFF
cdr3_nt: TGTGCCAGCGGGTCCTCTGACAATGAGCAGTTCTTC

d_call: TRBD2
v_call: TRBV12-3/TRBV12-4
j_call: TRBJ2-3
clone_size: few
cdr3_aa: CASRLSLTSGGAKGKTDTQYF
cdr3_nt: TGTGCCAGCAGACTCTCTCTGACTAGCGGGGGGGCCAAGGGGAAGACAGATACGCAGTATTTT

d_call: NA
v_call: TRBV28
j_call: TRBJ2-7
clone_size: many
cdr3_aa: CASSFHEQYF
cdr3_nt: TGTGCCAGCAGTTTCCACGAGCAGTACTTC

d_call: NA
v_call: TRBV25-1
j_call: TRBJ2-7
clone_size: NA
cdr3_aa: CASSEVVWGGEQYF
cdr3_nt: TGTGCCAGCAGTGAGGTTGTTTGGGGAGGCGAGCAGTACTTC

d_call: TRBD2
v_call: TRBV20-1
j_call: TRBJ2-3
clone_size: NA
cdr3_aa: CSASGGLAGGLTDTQYF
cdr3_nt: TGCAGTGCTAGTGGGGGACTAGCGGGGGGGCTTACAGATACGCAGTATTTT

d_call: NA
v_call: TRBV20-1
j_call: TRBJ2-2
clone_size: few
cdr3_aa: CSASGATGELFF
cdr3_nt: TGCAGTGCTAGCGGGGCTACCGGGGAGCTGTTTTTT

d_call: NA
v_call: TRBV20-1
j_call: TRBJ2-7
clone_size: NA
cdr3_aa: CSARDVWQNLYEQYF
cdr3_nt: TGCAGTGCTAGAGATGTATGGCAGAATCTCTACGAGCAGTACTTC

d_call: NA
v_call: TRBV3-1
j_call: TRBJ1-2
clone_size: once
cdr3_aa: CAGSQNSGYTF
cdr3_nt: TGTGCCGGCAGCCAAAATTCTGGCTACACCTTC

d_call: NA
v_call: TRBV10-3
j_call: TRBJ2-7
clone_size: NA
cdr3_aa: CAISESAAPYEQYF
cdr3_nt: TGTGCCATCAGTGAGTCGGCGGCCCCCTACGAGCAGTACTTC

d_call: NA
v_call: TRBV20-1
j_call: TRBJ2-7
clone_size: few
cdr3_aa: CSAQRGGHSYEQYF
cdr3_nt: TGCAGTGCTCAGAGAGGGGGGCATTCCTACGAGCAGTACTTC

d_call: NA
v_call: TRBV4-2
j_call: TRBJ2-3
clone_size: few
cdr3_aa: CASSQQVAGTDTQYF
cdr3_nt: TGTGCCAGCAGCCAACAGGTAGCGGGCACAGATACGCAGTATTTT

d_call: NA
v_call: TRBV4-1
j_call: TRBJ2-7
clone_size: once
cdr3_aa: CASSQEGYSYEQYF
cdr3_nt: TGCGCCAGCAGCCAAGAAGGCTACAGCTACGAGCAGTACTTC

d_call: TRBD2
v_call: TRBV2
j_call: TRBJ2-7
clone_size: few
cdr3_aa: CASRAASGYNEQYF
cdr3_nt: TGTGCCAGCAGGGCGGCTAGCGGATACAATGAGCAGTACTTC

d_call: NA
v_call: TRBV10-3
j_call: TRBJ1-2
clone_size: NA
cdr3_aa: CAITPGLPNYGYTF
cdr3_nt: TGTGCCATCACCCCCGGACTCCCAAACTATGGCTACACCTTC

d_call: NA
v_call: TRBV4-1
j_call: TRBJ2-3
clone_size: few
cdr3_aa: CASSRTTTDTQYF
cdr3_nt: TGCGCCAGCAGCCGGACGACCACAGATACGCAGTATTTT

d_call: NA
v_call: TRBV20-1
j_call: TRBJ1-2
clone_size: few
cdr3_aa: CSVFPGLGTRKNYGYTF
cdr3_nt: TGCAGTGTGTTCCCGGGGCTAGGTACACGAAAAAACTATGGCTACACCTTC

d_call: NA
v_call: TRBV15
j_call: TRBJ2-1
clone_size: few
cdr3_aa: CATSARTFVRAANEQFF
cdr3_nt: TGTGCCACCAGCGCGAGGACCTTTGTTAGGGCCGCCAATGAGCAGTTCTTC

d_call: NA
v_call: TRBV24-1
j_call: TRBJ2-5
clone_size: few
cdr3_aa: CATSGGWETQYF
cdr3_nt: TGTGCCACCAGTGGGGGTTGGGAGACCCAGTACTTC

d_call: NA
v_call: TRBV7-2
j_call: TRBJ2-7
clone_size: NA
cdr3_aa: CASSMAGTLYNEQYF
cdr3_nt: TGTGCCAGCAGTATGGCGGGGACTCTGTACAATGAGCAGTACTTC

d_call: TRBD1
v_call: TRBV9
j_call: TRBJ2-7
clone_size: NA
cdr3_aa: CASSVGTGFNEQYF
cdr3_nt: TGTGCCAGCAGCGTAGGGACAGGGTTCAATGAGCAGTACTTC

d_call: NA
v_call: TRBV14
j_call: TRBJ1-1
clone_size: few
cdr3_aa: CASSRDPGNSEAFF
cdr3_nt: TGTGCCAGCAGTCGGGACCCCGGGAACAGTGAAGCTTTCTTT

d_call: TRBD2
v_call: TRBV20-1
j_call: TRBJ2-1
clone_size: few
cdr3_aa: CSAKGGLAGNEQFF
cdr3_nt: TGCAGTGCGAAGGGGGGACTAGCGGGAAATGAGCAGTTCTTC

d_call: NA
v_call: TRBV3-1
j_call: TRBJ1-6
clone_size: few
cdr3_aa: CASSQRGISYNSPLHF
cdr3_nt: TGTGCCAGCAGCCAACGGGGGATCTCCTATAATTCACCCCTCCACTTT

d_call: TRBD1
v_call: TRBV11-2
j_call: TRBJ2-1
clone_size: NA
cdr3_aa: CASSFRGRVPTQETQFF
cdr3_nt: TGTGCCAGCAGCTTCAGGGGGCGGGTTCCAACACAAGAGACCCAGTTCTTC

d_call: NA
v_call: TRBV25-1
j_call: TRBJ1-5
clone_size: NA
cdr3_aa: CASSDWADDQPQHF
cdr3_nt: TGTGCCAGCAGTGATTGGGCTGACGATCAGCCCCAGCATTTT

d_call: NA
v_call: TRBV7-2
j_call: TRBJ2-5
clone_size: few
cdr3_aa: CASSLLAATQETQYF
cdr3_nt: TGTGCCAGCAGCCTCTTAGCGGCTACACAAGAGACCCAGTACTTC

d_call: NA
v_call: TRBV9
j_call: TRBJ1-1
clone_size: NA
cdr3_aa: CASSVDLREGGTEAFF
cdr3_nt: TGTGCCAGCAGCGTAGATCTGAGGGAGGGGGGCACTGAAGCTTTCTTT

d_call: NA
v_call: TRBV4-1
j_call: TRBJ2-2
clone_size: NA
cdr3_aa: CASSQDPAGWIANTGELFF
cdr3_nt: TGCGCCAGCAGCCAAGATCCGGCAGGGTGGATCGCGAACACCGGGGAGCTGTTTTTT

d_call: NA
v_call: TRBV3-1
j_call: TRBJ1-4
clone_size: NA
cdr3_aa: CASSQDRKAARFF
cdr3_nt: TGTGCCAGCAGCCAAGACCGAAAGGCCGCCCGGTTTTTT

d_call: TRBD1
v_call: TRBV5-1
j_call: TRBJ1-1
clone_size: NA
cdr3_aa: CASSLDRQGGYLGTEAFF
cdr3_nt: TGCGCCAGCAGCTTGGATCGGCAGGGGGGCTACTTGGGCACTGAAGCTTTCTTT

d_call: NA
v_call: TRBV20-1
j_call: TRBJ1-4
clone_size: few
cdr3_aa: CSARKGRGKLFF
cdr3_nt: TGCAGTGCTAGAAAGGGACGGGGAAAACTGTTTTTT

d_call: TRBD2
v_call: TRBV20-1
j_call: TRBJ2-1
clone_size: few
cdr3_aa: CSAGTSHYNEQFF
cdr3_nt: TGCAGTGCCGGGACTAGCCATTACAATGAGCAGTTCTTC